This T cell receptor (beta chain) was sequenced in a study of blood T cell repertoires in COVID-19. Study information: COVID-19 samples from acute and convalescent phases originated in the United States, Italy and Spain. T cells, B-cell-depleted T cells, or PBMCs provided the cDNA or gDNA that served as material.

V was cut by 1 base and J by 1 base, with 10 bases left in between. CDR1 is MNHEY and CDR2 is SMNVEV in the germline V gene (reference sequence). The CDR3 runs 15 residues. Authors' analysis steps: Researchers report that nucleated cell counts were estimated from reference gene primer amplification. Using immunoSEQ multiplex PCR, the repertoire was profiled, and TCRdb retains in-frame clones only, with some absent. V and J calls and clone size are given by that table; D and trimming were obtained from the DNA. The sample comprises approximately 100,000 clones, 87% of which are singletons, and 15% rests with the top ten.

The V and J genes are TRBV27 and TRBJ1-1; D unresolved. Specimen: peripheral blood. This TCR was sampled from a man aged 50 to 60 with acute or convalescent COVID-19. The CDR3 DNA reads as TGTGCCAGCAGTTTATACAGAACCACGAACACTGAAGCTTTCTTT. Translating it yields CASSLYRTTNTEAFF.